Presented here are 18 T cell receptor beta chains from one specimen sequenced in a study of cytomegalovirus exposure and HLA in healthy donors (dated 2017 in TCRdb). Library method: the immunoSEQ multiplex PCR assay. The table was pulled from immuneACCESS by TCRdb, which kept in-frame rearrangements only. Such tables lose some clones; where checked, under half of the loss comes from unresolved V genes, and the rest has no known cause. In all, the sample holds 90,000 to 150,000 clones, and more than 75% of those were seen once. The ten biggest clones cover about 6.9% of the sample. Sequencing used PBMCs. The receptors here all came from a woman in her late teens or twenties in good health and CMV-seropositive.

As DNA, the CDR3 is TGTGCCAGCAGTGAAGCTTGGACAGGAGTAGCTTTCTTT. It codes for CASSEAWTGVAFF. The rearrangement joins TRBV6-1 to TRBJ1-1; 7 bases align to TRBD1. The CDR3 length is 13 residues. Germline V gene data show CDR1 as MNHNS and CDR2 as SASEGT. Germline trimming cut 0 bases from V and 10 bases from J; bases unmatched to any gene: 5.

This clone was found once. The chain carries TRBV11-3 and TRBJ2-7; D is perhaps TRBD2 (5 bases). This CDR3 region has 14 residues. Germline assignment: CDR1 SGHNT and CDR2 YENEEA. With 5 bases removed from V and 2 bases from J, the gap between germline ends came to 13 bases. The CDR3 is CASSPRTFTYEQYF. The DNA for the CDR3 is TGTGCCAGCAGCCCCAGGACTTTTACCTACGAGCAGTACTTC.

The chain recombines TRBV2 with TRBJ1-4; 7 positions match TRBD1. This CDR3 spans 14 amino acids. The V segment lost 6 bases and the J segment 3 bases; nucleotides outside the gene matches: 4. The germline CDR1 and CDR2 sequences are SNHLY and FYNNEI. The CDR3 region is CASSGDSPNEKLFF. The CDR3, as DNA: TGTGCCAGCAGCGGGGACAGCCCTAATGAAAAACTGTTTTTT.

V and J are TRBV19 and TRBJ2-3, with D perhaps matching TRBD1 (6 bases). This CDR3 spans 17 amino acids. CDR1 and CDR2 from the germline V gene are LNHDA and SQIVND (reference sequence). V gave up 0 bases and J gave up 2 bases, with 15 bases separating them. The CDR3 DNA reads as TGTGCCAGTAGTATAGATCCGGGACACCCTTCCACAGATACGCAGTATTTT. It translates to CASSIDPGHPSTDTQYF.

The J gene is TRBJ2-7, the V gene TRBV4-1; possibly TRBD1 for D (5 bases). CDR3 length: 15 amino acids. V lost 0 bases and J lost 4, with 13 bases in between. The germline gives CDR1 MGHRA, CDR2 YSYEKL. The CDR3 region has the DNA TGCGCCAGCAGCCAAGATCCCAGGGTAGGTTACGAGCAGTACTTC. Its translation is CASSQDPRVGYEQYF.

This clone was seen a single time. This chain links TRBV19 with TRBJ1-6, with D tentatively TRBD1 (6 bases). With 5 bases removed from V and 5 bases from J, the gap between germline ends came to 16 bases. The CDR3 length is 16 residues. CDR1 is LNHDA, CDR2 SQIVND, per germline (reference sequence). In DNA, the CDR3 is TGTGCCAGTAGTCAGGGTGACAGGCTGAATAATTCACCCCTCCACTTT. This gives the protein CASSQGDRLNNSPLHF.

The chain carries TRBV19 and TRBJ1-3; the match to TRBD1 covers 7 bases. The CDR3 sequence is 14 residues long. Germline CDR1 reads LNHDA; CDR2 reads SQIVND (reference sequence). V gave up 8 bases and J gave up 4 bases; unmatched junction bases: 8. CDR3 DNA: TGTGCCAGTGCAAAGGGGGCCTCAGGAAACACCATATATTTT. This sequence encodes CASAKGASGNTIYF.

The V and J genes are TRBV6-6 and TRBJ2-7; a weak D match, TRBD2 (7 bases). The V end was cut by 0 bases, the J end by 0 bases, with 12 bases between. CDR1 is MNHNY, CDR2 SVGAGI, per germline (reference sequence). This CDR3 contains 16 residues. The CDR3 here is CASSYSKGGASYEQYF. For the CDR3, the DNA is TGTGCCAGCAGTTACTCGAAGGGGGGGGCCTCCTACGAGCAGTACTTC.

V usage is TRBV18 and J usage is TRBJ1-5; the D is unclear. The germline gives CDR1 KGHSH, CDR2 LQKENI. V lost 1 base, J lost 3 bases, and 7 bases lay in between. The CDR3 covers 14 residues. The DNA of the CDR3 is TGTGCCAGCTCACCACTCGGGGTCAATCAGCCCCAGCATTTT. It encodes CASSPLGVNQPQHF.

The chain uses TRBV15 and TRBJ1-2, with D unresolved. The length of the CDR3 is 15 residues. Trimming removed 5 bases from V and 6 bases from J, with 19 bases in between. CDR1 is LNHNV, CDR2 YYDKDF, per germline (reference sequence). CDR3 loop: CATSAVGGMKDGYTF. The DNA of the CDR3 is TGTGCCACCAGCGCCGTCGGAGGGATGAAGGATGGCTACACCTTC.

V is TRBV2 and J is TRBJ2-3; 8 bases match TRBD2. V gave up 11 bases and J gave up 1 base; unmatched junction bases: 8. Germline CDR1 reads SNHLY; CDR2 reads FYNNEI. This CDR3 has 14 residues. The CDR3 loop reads CAVSQTSGTDTQYF. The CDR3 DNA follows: TGTGCCGTATCCCAGACTAGCGGCACAGATACGCAGTATTTT.

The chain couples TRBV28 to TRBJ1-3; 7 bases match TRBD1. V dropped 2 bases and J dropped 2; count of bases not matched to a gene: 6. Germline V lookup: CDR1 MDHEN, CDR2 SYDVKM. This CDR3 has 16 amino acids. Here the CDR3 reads CASSLQGTATGNTIYF. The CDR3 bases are TGTGCCAGCAGTTTACAGGGGACAGCGACTGGAAACACCATATATTTT.

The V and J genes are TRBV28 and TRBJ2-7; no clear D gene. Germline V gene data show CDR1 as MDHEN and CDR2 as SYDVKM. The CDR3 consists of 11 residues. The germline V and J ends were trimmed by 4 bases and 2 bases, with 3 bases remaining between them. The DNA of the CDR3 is TGTGCCAGCAGTTCAACCTACGAGCAGTACTTC. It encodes CASSSTYEQYF.

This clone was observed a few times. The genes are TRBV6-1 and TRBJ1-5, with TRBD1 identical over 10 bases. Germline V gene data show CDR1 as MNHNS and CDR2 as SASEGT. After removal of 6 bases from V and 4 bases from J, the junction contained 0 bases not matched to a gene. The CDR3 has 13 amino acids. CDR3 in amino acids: CASRDRGNQPQHF. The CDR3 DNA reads TGTGCCAGCAGGGACAGGGGGAATCAGCCCCAGCATTTT.

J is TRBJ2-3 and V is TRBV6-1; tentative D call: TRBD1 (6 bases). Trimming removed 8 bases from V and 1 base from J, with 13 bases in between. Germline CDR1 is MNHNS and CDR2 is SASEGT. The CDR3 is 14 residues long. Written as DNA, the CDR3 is TGTGCCAGCCAGTGGGGGCGGGGCACAGATACGCAGTATTTT. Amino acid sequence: CASQWGRGTDTQYF.

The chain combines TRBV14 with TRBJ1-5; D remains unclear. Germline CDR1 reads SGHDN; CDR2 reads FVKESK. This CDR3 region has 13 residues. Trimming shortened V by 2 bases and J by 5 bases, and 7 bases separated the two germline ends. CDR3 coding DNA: TGTGCCAGCAGCCAACGCGGGGATCAGCCCCAGCATTTT. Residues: CASSQRGDQPQHF.

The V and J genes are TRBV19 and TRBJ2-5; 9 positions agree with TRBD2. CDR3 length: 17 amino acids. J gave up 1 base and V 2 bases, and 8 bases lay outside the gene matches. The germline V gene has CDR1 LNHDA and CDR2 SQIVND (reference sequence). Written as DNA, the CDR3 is TGTGCCAGTAGTATACCAAGGCGAGCGGGGGGCCAAGAGACCCAGTACTTC. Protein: CASSIPRRAGGQETQYF.

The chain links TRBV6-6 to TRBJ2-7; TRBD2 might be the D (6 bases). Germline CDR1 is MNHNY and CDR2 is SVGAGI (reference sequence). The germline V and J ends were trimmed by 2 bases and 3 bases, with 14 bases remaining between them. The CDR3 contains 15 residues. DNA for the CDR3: TGTGCCAGCAGTTACCTACCGGGAGAGCGCTACGAGCAGTACTTC. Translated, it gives CASSYLPGERYEQYF.